These 4 T cell receptor beta chains share one sample of origin, sequenced in a study of T cell changes during pregnancy in multiple sclerosis. The repertoire was sequenced with immunoSEQ multiplex PCR; TCRdb's copy has only in-frame clones and lacks some. Of fewer than 90,000 clones listed, about 93% are singletons. This specimen consisted of peripheral blood, obtained in the third trimester of pregnancy. Receptor source: a female donor with multiple sclerosis, enrolled in a pregnancy study.

V usage is TRBV7-9 and J usage is TRBJ2-2; 11 bases agree with TRBD2. The V gene end was trimmed by 5 bases and the J gene end by 7 bases; junction bases not matched to a gene: 9. The CDR3 is 16 residues long. Germline values: CDR1 SEHNR, CDR2 FQNEAQ (reference sequence). DNA for the CDR3: TGTGCCAGCAGCCATACTAGCGGGAGAGCCGGCGGGGAGCTGTTTTTT. It specifies CASSHTSGRAGGELFF.

The J gene is TRBJ1-2, the V gene TRBV6-1, with D unclear. From germline, CDR1 is MNHNS and CDR2 SASEGT. The CDR3 sequence is 13 residues long. V lost 3 bases to trimming and J lost 12 bases, with 17 bases between them. The CDR3 DNA reads TGTGCCAGCAGTGATCCCGGGGAAAGAATCAACACCTTC. This codes for CASSDPGERINTF.

The chain combines TRBV5-6 with TRBJ2-1, with TRBD2 matching 12 bases. Germline-derived CDR1 and CDR2 are SGHDT and YYEEEE. The CDR3 length is 14 residues. V gave up 4 bases and J gave up 6 bases; unmatched junction bases: 2. CDR3 residues: CASSMGLAGNEQFF. In DNA form, the CDR3 reads TGTGCCAGCAGCATGGGACTAGCGGGCAATGAGCAGTTCTTC.

V is TRBV10-3 and J is TRBJ2-7; D perhaps matches TRBD2 (5 bases). The V and J ends lost 3 bases and 0 bases respectively, with 24 bases between them. CDR1 and CDR2 from the germline V gene are ENHRY and SYGVKD. The CDR3 runs 19 residues. The CDR3 loop reads CAISDRNPAELDISYEQYF. The CDR3 DNA reads as TGTGCCATCAGTGACCGAAATCCCGCCGAACTAGACATCTCCTACGAGCAGTACTTC.